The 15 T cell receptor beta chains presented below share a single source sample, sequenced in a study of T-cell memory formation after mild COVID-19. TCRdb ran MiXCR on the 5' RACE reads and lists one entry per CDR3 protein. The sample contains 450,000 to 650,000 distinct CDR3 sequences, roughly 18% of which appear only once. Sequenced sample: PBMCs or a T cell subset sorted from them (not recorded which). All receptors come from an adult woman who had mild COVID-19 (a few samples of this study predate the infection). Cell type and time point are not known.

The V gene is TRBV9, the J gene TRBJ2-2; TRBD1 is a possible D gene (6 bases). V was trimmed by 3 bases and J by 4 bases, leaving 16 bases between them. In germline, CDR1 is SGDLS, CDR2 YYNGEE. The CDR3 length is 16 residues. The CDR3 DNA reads TGTGCCAGCAGCGCATACCTTAGAGGGGGCACCGGGGAGCTGTTTTTT. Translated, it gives CASSAYLRGGTGELFF.

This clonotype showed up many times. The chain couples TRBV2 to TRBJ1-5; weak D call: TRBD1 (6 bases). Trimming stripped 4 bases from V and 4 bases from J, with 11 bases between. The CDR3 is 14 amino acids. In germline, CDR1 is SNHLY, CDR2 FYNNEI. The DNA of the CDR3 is TGTGCCAGCAGTGGAATAGGGGGGAATCAGCCCCAGCATTTT. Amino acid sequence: CASSGIGGNQPQHF.

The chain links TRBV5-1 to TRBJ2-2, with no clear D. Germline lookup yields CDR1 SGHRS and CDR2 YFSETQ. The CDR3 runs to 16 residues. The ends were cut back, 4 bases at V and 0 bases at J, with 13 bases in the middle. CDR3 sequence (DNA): TGCGCCAGCAGCACCCGCGGCGCCCCGAACACCGGGGAGCTGTTTTTT. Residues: CASSTRGAPNTGELFF.

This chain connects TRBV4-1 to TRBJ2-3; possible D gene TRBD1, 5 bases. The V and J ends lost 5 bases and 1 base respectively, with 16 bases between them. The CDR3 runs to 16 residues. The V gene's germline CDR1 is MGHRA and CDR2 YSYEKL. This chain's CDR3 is CASSELGVVGTDTQYF. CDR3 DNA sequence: TGCGCCAGCAGCGAATTAGGGGTTGTGGGCACAGATACGCAGTATTTT.

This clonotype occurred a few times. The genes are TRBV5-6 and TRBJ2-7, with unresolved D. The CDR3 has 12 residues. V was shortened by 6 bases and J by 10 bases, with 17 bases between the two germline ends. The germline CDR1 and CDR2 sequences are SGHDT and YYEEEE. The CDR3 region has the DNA TGTGCCAGCAACCAGAGACCCGACCCTCAGTACTTC. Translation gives CASNQRPDPQYF.

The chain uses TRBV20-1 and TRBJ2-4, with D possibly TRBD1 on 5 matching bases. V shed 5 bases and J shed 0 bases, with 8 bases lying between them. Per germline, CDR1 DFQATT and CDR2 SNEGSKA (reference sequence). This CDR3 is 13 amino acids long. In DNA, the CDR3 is TGCAGTGCTCCAGGGATAGCCAAAAACATTCAGTACTTC. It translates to CSAPGIAKNIQYF.

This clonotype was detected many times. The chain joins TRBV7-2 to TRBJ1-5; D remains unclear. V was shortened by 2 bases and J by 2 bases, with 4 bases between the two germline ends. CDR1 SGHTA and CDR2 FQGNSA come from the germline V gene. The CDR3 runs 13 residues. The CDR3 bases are TGTGCCAGCAGCTTACCAGGCAATCAGCCCCAGCATTTT. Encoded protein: CASSLPGNQPQHF. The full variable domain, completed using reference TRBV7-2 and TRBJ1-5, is GAGVSQSPSNKVTEKGKDVELRCDPISGHTALYWYRQSLGQGLEFLIYFQGNSAPDKSGLPSDRFSAERTGGSVSTLTIQRTQQEDSAVYLCASSLPGNQPQHFGDGTRLSIL.

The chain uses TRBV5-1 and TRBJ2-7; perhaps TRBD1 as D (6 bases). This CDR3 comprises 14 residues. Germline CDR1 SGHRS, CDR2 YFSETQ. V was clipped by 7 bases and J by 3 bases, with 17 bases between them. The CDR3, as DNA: TGCGCCAGCTGTCCGAGGGGGAACGACTACGAGCAGTACTTC. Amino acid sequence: CASCPRGNDYEQYF.

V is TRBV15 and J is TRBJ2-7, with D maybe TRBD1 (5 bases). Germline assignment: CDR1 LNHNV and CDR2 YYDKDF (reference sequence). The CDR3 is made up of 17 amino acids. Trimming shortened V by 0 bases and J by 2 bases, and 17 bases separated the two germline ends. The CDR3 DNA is TGTGCCACCAGCAGAGATAGTGGGGCACCCTCGCCCTACGAGCAGTACTTC. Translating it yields CATSRDSGAPSPYEQYF.

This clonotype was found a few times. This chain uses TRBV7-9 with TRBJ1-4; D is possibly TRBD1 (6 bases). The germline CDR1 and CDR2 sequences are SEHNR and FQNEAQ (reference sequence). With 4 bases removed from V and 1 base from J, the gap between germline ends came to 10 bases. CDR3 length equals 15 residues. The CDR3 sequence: CASSYLDRTNEKLFF. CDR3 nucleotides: TGTGCCAGCAGCTATCTGGACAGAACTAATGAAAAACTGTTTTTT.

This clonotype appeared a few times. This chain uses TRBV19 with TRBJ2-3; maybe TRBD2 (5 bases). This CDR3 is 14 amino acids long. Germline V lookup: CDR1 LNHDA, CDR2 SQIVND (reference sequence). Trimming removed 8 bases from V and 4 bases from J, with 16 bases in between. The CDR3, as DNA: TGTGCCAGTGCCGATCTTAGCGTCCCAGATACGCAGTATTTT. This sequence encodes CASADLSVPDTQYF.

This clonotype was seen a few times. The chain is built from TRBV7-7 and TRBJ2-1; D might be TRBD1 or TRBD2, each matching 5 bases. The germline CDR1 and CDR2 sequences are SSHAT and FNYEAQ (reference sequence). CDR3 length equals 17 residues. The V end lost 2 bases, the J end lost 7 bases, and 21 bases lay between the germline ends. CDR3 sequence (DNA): TGTGCCAGCAGCTTACACCCCGGGGCAGGTGCAGGGAATGAGCAGTTCTTC. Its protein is CASSLHPGAGAGNEQFF.

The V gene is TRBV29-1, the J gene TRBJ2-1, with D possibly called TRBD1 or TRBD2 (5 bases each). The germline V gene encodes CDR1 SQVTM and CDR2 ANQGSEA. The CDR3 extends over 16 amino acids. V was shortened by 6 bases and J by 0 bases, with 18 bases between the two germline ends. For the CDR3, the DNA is TGCAGCGTCCCTTGGGACGGAGCCAGCTCCTACAATGAGCAGTTCTTC. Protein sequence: CSVPWDGASSYNEQFF.

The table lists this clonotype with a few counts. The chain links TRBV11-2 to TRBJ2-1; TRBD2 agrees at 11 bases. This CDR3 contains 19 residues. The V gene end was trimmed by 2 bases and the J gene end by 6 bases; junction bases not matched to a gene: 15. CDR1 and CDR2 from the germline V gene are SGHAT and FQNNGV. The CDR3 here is CASSLKDGLAGKVSNEQFF. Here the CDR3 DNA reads TGTGCCAGCAGCTTAAAGGATGGACTAGCGGGTAAAGTAAGCAATGAGCAGTTCTTC.

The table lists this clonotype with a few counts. The CDR3 reads CASSSAGSTDTQYF. In DNA, the CDR3 is TGTGCCAGCAGCTCGGCCGGAAGCACAGATACGCAGTATTTT. The chain uses TRBV7-9 and TRBJ2-3; D is undetermined. CDR3 length: 14 amino acids. V was clipped by 4 bases and J by 0 bases, with 8 bases between them. Germline V gene lookup returns CDR1 SEHNR and CDR2 FQNEAQ (reference sequence).